Below are 31 T cell receptor beta chains sequenced from a single sample in a study of blood T cells in healthy people across ages (dated by TCRdb to between 2015 and 2017). The method was 5' RACE. Instrument used: Illumina HiSeq 2500. A second 7 to 11 cycle PCR used a sample-barcoded 5' primer and a J-beta primer mix. The raw public data were reprocessed by TCRdb itself: fastp quality trimming at Q25, MiXCR clonotype calling, in-frame beta chains only. Records with the same CDR3 protein are collapsed into one entry carrying the most frequent genes and DNA. This sample lists some 750,000 distinct CDR3 sequences; around a fifth were detected once. In total, the top ten clones hold under 25% of the sample. Sequencing was done on a sample of blood. The receptors derive from a man between 65 and 79 years old in good health.

CDR3 loop: CASTVLAGFETQYF. As DNA, the CDR3 is TGTGCCAGCACCGTACTAGCGGGATTTGAGACCCAGTACTTC. The chain is built from TRBV7-2 and TRBJ2-5; 10 bases map to TRBD2. Unmatched junction bases numbered 7, after V lost 7 bases and J lost 5 bases. Germline V gene sequence: CDR1 SGHTA, CDR2 FQGNSA. This CDR3 has 14 amino acids. Combining the CDR3 with reference TRBV7-2 and TRBJ2-5 gives the whole variable domain GAGVSQSPSNKVTEKGKDVELRCDPISGHTALYWYRQSLGQGLEFLIYFQGNSAPDKSGLPSDRFSAERTGGSVSTLTIQRTQQEDSAVYLCASTVLAGFETQYFGPGTRLLVL.

This chain connects TRBV18 to TRBJ1-4, with D perhaps matching TRBD1 (6 bases). Between the trimmed V and J ends, which lost 0 bases and 11 bases, there was a span of 16 bases. The CDR3 length is 15 residues. Germline CDR1 reads KGHSH; CDR2 reads LQKENI. The CDR3 nucleotides read TGTGCCAGCTCACCACCAGGACAGTCTTATCGGAAACTGTTTTTT. Amino acids: CASSPPGQSYRKLFF.

The V call is TRBV4-1, the J call TRBJ1-4; D is ambiguous. Germline V gene data show CDR1 as MGHRA and CDR2 as YSYEKL. The CDR3 consists of 15 residues. V gave up 1 base and J gave up 0 bases, with 6 bases separating them. The CDR3 spells CASSQGFSTNEKLFF. CDR3 nucleotides: TGCGCCAGCAGCCAAGGTTTCTCAACTAATGAAAAACTGTTTTTT.

The chain has TRBV6-1 and TRBJ1-2; no firm D call. This CDR3 is 11 amino acids long. The V end lost 11 bases, the J end lost 5 bases, and 12 bases lay between the germline ends. Germline V lookup: CDR1 MNHNS, CDR2 SASEGT. Written as DNA, the CDR3 is TGTGCCGCGGAGGCTGGATATGGCTACACCTTC. Protein: CAAEAGYGYTF.

The chain employs TRBV27 and TRBJ1-2, with D unresolved. Germline V CDR1 and CDR2: MNHEY, SMNVEV (reference sequence). This CDR3 has 13 amino acids. Trimming took off 7 bases at V and 4 bases at J, with 13 bases between the two ends. In nucleotides, the CDR3 is TGTGCCAGCACCACTAACTCGGTCTATGGCTACACCTTC. This gives the protein CASTTNSVYGYTF.

With respect to this clonotype: A much larger clone is a single base away; this may be a read error. This sequence joins TRBV7-2 and TRBJ2-7; 9 bases fit TRBD1. Germline-derived CDR1 and CDR2 are SGHTA and FQGNSA. Trimming removed 7 bases from V and 2 bases from J; junction bases left unmatched: 3. CDR3 length: 13 amino acids. The CDR3 here is CASTRDRAYEQYF. DNA of the CDR3: TGTGCCAGCACCCGGGACAGGGCCTACGAGCAGTACTTC.

The rearrangement joins TRBV11-1 to TRBJ1-2; weak D call: TRBD1 (5 bases). Deletions cut 5 bases from V and 4 bases from J, with 14 bases between. CDR1 is SGHAT, CDR2 FQDESV, per germline (reference sequence). This CDR3 comprises 14 residues. CDR3 sequence reads: CASSVSGAFYGYTF. The CDR3 DNA sequence: TGTGCCAGCAGCGTTTCTGGGGCCTTCTATGGCTACACCTTC. The whole variable domain, filled in from reference TRBV11-1 and TRBJ1-2, reads EAEVAQSPRYKITEKSQAVAFWCDPISGHATLYWYRQILGQGPELLVQFQDESVVDDSQLPKDRFSAERLKGVDSTLKIQPAELGDSAMYLCASSVSGAFYGYTFGSGTRLTVV.

This chain uses TRBV29-1 with TRBJ2-3; D is uncertain. This CDR3 has 14 residues. CDR1 is SQVTM, CDR2 ANQGSEA, per germline. V shed 3 bases and J shed 4 bases, with 14 bases lying between them. The CDR3 bases are TGCAGCGTTGATAGCTCCGGAGTATCAGATACGCAGTATTTT. Translated, it gives CSVDSSGVSDTQYF.

The chain links TRBV6-1 to TRBJ2-5; 9 positions match TRBD2. Germline V gene lookup returns CDR1 MNHNS and CDR2 SASEGT. The CDR3 sequence is 17 residues long. V was clipped by 6 bases and J by 1 base; unmatched bases: 12. CDR3 region: CASSPLGAGGSQETQYF. The CDR3 DNA reads TGTGCCAGCAGCCCCCTAGGTGCGGGGGGGTCCCAAGAGACCCAGTACTTC.

In its sample, this clonotype was seen a few times. The V call is TRBV29-1, the J call TRBJ2-7; 7 nucleotides agree with TRBD2. Trimming cost V 6 bases and J 4 bases; bases outside gene matches: 6. Germline CDR1 and CDR2: SQVTM and ANQGSEA. This CDR3 region has 12 residues. The CDR3: CSVRGDKYEQYF. CDR3 nucleotides: TGCAGCGTCCGGGGGGATAAGTACGAGCAGTACTTC.

The V gene is TRBV2, the J gene TRBJ2-6; D call uncertain. In germline, CDR1 is SNHLY, CDR2 FYNNEI. The CDR3 is made up of 15 amino acids. V was trimmed by 4 bases and J by 1 base, leaving 8 bases between them. The CDR3 protein is CASSGDMSGANVLTF. DNA of the CDR3: TGTGCCAGCAGTGGAGACATGTCTGGGGCCAACGTCCTGACTTTC.

The chain employs TRBV12-3 or TRBV12-4 and TRBJ2-2, with 9 bases lining up with TRBD2. The CDR3 extends over 15 amino acids. V lost 7 bases and J lost 7; bases outside the gene matches: 10. CDR3 in DNA: TGTGCCAGCAATTTTCTAGCGGGGAGTGGCGGGGAGCTGTTTTTT. Translation gives CASNFLAGSGGELFF.

The CDR3 loop is CASSQDPGTYGYTF. Written as DNA, the CDR3 is TGCGCCAGCAGCCAAGATCCGGGAACCTATGGCTACACCTTC. The chain uses TRBV4-1 and TRBJ1-2; D gene unclear. The CDR3 has 14 residues. From germline, CDR1 is MGHRA and CDR2 YSYEKL. V was pared by 0 bases and J by 4 bases, with 9 bases between.

This clonotype was picked up many times. The V call is TRBV9, the J call TRBJ2-1; 7 bases are shared with TRBD2. CDR3 size: 15 residues. Germline values: CDR1 SGDLS, CDR2 YYNGEE. The J segment lost 2 bases and the V segment lost 0 bases, leaving 2 bases of the junction unmatched. The CDR3 protein is CASSVGLAAYNEQFF. The CDR3 DNA sequence: TGTGCCAGCAGCGTAGGCCTAGCGGCCTACAATGAGCAGTTCTTC.

The chain employs TRBV7-9 and TRBJ2-1, with 13 bases fitting TRBD2. The CDR3 is 19 residues long. The germline V gene encodes CDR1 SEHNR and CDR2 FQNEAQ (reference sequence). Trimming took 4 bases from V and 1 from J; bases not matched to a gene: 10. The CDR3 DNA sequence: TGTGCCAGCAGCTCCCGACTAGCGGGGGGCCTAGTGTCCTACAATGAGCAGTTCTTC. As protein: CASSSRLAGGLVSYNEQFF.

The CDR3 nucleotides read TGTGCCAGCTCGACCGGGACAGGGACCTACGAGCAGTACTTC. This translates into CASSTGTGTYEQYF. The J gene is TRBJ2-1, the V gene TRBV18; TRBD1 aligns across 9 bases. Near its end, the DNA agrees better with TRBJ2-7, so the J call may be wrong. Germline-derived CDR1 and CDR2 are KGHSH and LQKENI. This CDR3 comprises 14 residues.

This clonotype was seen only a few times. The rearrangement links TRBV6-4 to TRBJ2-2; D remains unclear. V lost 6 bases and J lost 7, with 12 bases in between. CDR1 and CDR2 from the germline V gene are MRHNA and SNTAGT. This CDR3 is 13 amino acids long. The CDR3 is CASRNSINGELFF. The CDR3 region has the DNA TGTGCCAGCAGGAACAGTATCAACGGGGAGCTGTTTTTT.

A few counts support this clonotype. For the CDR3, the DNA is TGCGCCAGCAGCCATATACAGGGTGACAGCTCCTACAATGAGCAGTTCTTC. It encodes CASSHIQGDSSYNEQFF. The chain recombines TRBV5-1 with TRBJ2-1; D perhaps matches TRBD1 (6 bases). The germline V and J ends were trimmed by 4 bases and 0 bases, with 17 bases remaining between them. CDR1 and CDR2 (germline): SGHRS, YFSETQ. This CDR3 contains 17 residues.

The chain employs TRBV12-3 or TRBV12-4 and TRBJ1-6; TRBD1 might be the D (5 bases). This CDR3 has 14 amino acids. Deletions cut 3 bases from V and 7 bases from J, with 10 bases between. CDR3 DNA sequence: TGTGCCAGCAGTTTTGACGGGGGAAATTCACCCCTCCACTTT. Its translation is CASSFDGGNSPLHF.

This rearrangement joins TRBV28 to TRBJ2-1, with 7 bases fitting TRBD2. CDR1 and CDR2 from the germline V gene are MDHEN and SYDVKM. V trimming: 5 bases; J trimming: 3 bases; junction bases outside the gene matches: 7. The CDR3 is 15 amino acids. CDR3 amino acids: CASSPPRGVYNEQFF. DNA of the CDR3: TGTGCCAGCAGTCCCCCACGGGGGGTCTACAATGAGCAGTTCTTC.

The V gene is TRBV7-2, the J gene TRBJ1-2; the D gene is possibly TRBD1 (6 bases). Germline loops: CDR1 SGHTA, CDR2 FQGNSA. V lost 6 bases to trimming and J lost 0 bases, with 8 bases between them. The CDR3 runs 13 residues. The CDR3 DNA reads TGTGCCAGCAGGTGGGGGCCTAACTATGGCTACACCTTC. Amino acid sequence: CASRWGPNYGYTF.

Comment on this clonotype: A read error is possible here, since a much larger clone lies one base away. The chain employs TRBV12-3 or TRBV12-4 and TRBJ2-7, with 8 bases fitting TRBD1. V was pared by 9 bases and J by 5 bases, with 9 bases of the junction left unmatched. The CDR3 is 13 amino acids. CDR3 nucleotide sequence: TGTGCCAGAAGTCCGGACAGGGTCAACGAGCAGTACTTC. Translated: CARSPDRVNEQYF.

The V gene is TRBV29-1, the J gene TRBJ1-2; TRBD1 might be the D (5 bases). Germline CDR1 is SQVTM and CDR2 is ANQGSEA. Trimming pared 7 bases from V and 1 base from J, leaving 13 bases between. This CDR3 has 13 amino acids. The CDR3 loop is CSARDVNNYGYTF. The CDR3 DNA reads TGCAGCGCCAGGGACGTCAATAACTATGGCTACACCTTC. The variable domain in full, completed from reference TRBV29-1 and TRBJ1-2, reads SAVISQKPSRDICQRGTSLTIQCQVDSQVTMMFWYRQQPGQSLTLIATANQGSEATYESGFVIDKFPISRPNLTFSTLTVSNMSPEDSSIYLCSARDVNNYGYTFGSGTRLTVV.

The V gene is TRBV7-9, the J gene TRBJ1-2; a weak D match, TRBD1 (5 bases). There are 12 residues in the CDR3. Trimming cost V 3 bases and J 13 bases, with 15 bases left between them. The germline CDR1 and CDR2 sequences are SEHNR and FQNEAQ (reference sequence). CDR3 coding DNA: TGTGCCAGCAGCTTTGCAGGGCGGGTTTTCACCTTC. Translating it yields CASSFAGRVFTF.

CDR3 DNA: TGTGCCAGCAGCTCATACGCCGGGAGCCACACAGATACGCAGTATTTT. Translation gives CASSSYAGSHTDTQYF. V gene TRBV3-1 combines with J gene TRBJ2-3, with D tentatively TRBD2 (6 bases). CDR1 and CDR2 from the germline V gene are LGHDT and YNNKEL (reference sequence). V was pared by 5 bases and J by 2 bases, with 17 bases between. The CDR3 runs to 16 residues.

This clonotype has just a few counts. The genes are TRBV20-1 and TRBJ2-2; 8 bases fit TRBD1. There are 14 residues in the CDR3. CDR1 DFQATT and CDR2 SNEGSKA come from the germline V gene (reference sequence). With V trimmed by 5 bases and J by 7 bases, 9 bases remained unmatched. Here the CDR3 DNA reads TGCAGTGCTTCAGCGACAGGGGCGGGCGGGGAGCTGTTTTTT. This translates into CSASATGAGGELFF.

This clonotype was seen a few times. This chain's CDR3 is CASSFRDGREKLFF. As DNA, the CDR3 is TGTGCCAGCAGCTTCCGGGACGGGCGGGAAAAACTGTTTTTT. The rearrangement joins TRBV7-2 to TRBJ1-4, with D maybe TRBD1 (5 bases). The CDR3 runs to 14 residues. CDR1 and CDR2 (germline): SGHTA, FQGNSA. V was clipped by 3 bases and J by 8 bases, with 13 bases between them. Variable domain in full (rest from reference TRBV7-2 and TRBJ1-4): GAGVSQSPSNKVTEKGKDVELRCDPISGHTALYWYRQSLGQGLEFLIYFQGNSAPDKSGLPSDRFSAERTGGSVSTLTIQRTQQEDSAVYLCASSFRDGREKLFFGSGTQLSVL.

This chain uses TRBV5-5 with TRBJ2-2; 9 bases fit TRBD2. Germline V lookup: CDR1 SGHKS, CDR2 YYEKEE (reference sequence). The CDR3 sequence is 17 residues long. V was pared by 4 bases and J by 7 bases, with 14 bases of the junction left unmatched. DNA of the CDR3: TGTGCCAGCAGCCCTCGGACTAGCGAAGACAGGAACGGGGAGCTGTTTTTT. Translation gives CASSPRTSEDRNGELFF.

This clonotype was counted only a few times. The CDR3 nucleotides are TGTGCCAGCAGCCAGGGACAGGGGTGGTCCTACGAGCAGTACGTC. This encodes CASSQGQGWSYEQYV. The chain links TRBV14 to TRBJ2-5, with 10 nucleotides matching TRBD1. The DNA matches TRBJ2-7 better at its end, which makes the J call doubtful. Germline values: CDR1 SGHDN, CDR2 FVKESK. The length of the CDR3 is 15 residues.

The V gene is TRBV7-9, the J gene TRBJ1-5; tentatively, D is TRBD1 (5 bases). The germline V gene encodes CDR1 SEHNR and CDR2 FQNEAQ (reference sequence). The CDR3 runs to 13 residues. Trimming removed 5 bases from V and 7 bases from J, with 12 bases in between. CDR3 in amino acids: CASSRSGGQPQHF. The CDR3 nucleotides read TGTGCCAGCAGCCGCAGCGGGGGACAGCCCCAGCATTTT. The full variable domain, completed using reference TRBV7-9 and TRBJ1-5, is DTGVSQNPRHKITKRGQNVTFRCDPISEHNRLYWYRQTLGQGPEFLTYFQNEAQLEKSRLLSDRFSAERPKGSFSTLEIQRTEQGDSAMYLCASSRSGGQPQHFGDGTRLSIL.

The table lists this clonotype with a few counts. The V and J genes are TRBV5-5 and TRBJ2-1; 9 nucleotides align to TRBD2. Germline trimming cut 2 bases from V and 5 bases from J; bases unmatched to any gene: 2. This CDR3 is 14 amino acids long. CDR1 is SGHKS and CDR2 is YYEKEE in the germline V gene (reference sequence). The CDR3 here is CASSFGLANNEQFF. DNA of the CDR3: TGTGCCAGCAGCTTCGGACTAGCGAACAATGAGCAGTTCTTC. The full variable domain, completed using reference TRBV5-5 and TRBJ2-1, is DAGVTQSPTHLIKTRGQQVTLRCSPISGHKSVSWYQQVLGQGPQFIFQYYEKEERGRGNFPDRFSARQFPNYSSELNVNALLLGDSALYLCASSFGLANNEQFFGPGTRLTVL.